This T cell receptor (beta chain) derives from a study of graft-versus-host responses after intestinal transplantation (dated by TCRdb to about 2021). Notes on the research overall: Recipients received multivisceral, liver-intestinal, or isolated intestinal transplants. Instead of going to the commercial service, samples from a few later patients were sequenced in-house on an Illumina MiSeq and processed with MiXCR. A peak of at least 4% donor T cells among recipient peripheral blood mononuclear cells was the definition used for donor T cell macrochimerism. Anti-thymocyte globulin induction was given to all recipients, followed by maintenance tacrolimus and steroids for two to four years. Bulk TCR-beta CDR3 sequencing was used to track graft-versus-host and host-versus-graft alloreactive T cell clones in the graft, circulation and bone marrow after intestinal transplantation. To identify alloreactive clones, pre-transplant mixed lymphocyte reaction products were sequenced and then compared with unstimulated pre-transplant donor and recipient T cells. A cohort of some 24 intestinal transplant recipients, including one retransplant, was enrolled, and 3 patients lacking pretransplant specimens were excluded.

The library was built by means of the immunoSEQ multiplex PCR assay. For most patients, genomic DNA was isolated using the Qiagen DNeasy Blood and Tissue Kit and was shipped frozen to Adaptive Biotechnologies for TCR sequencing. For most patients, genomic DNA was subjected to high-throughput TCR-beta CDR3 sequencing by Adaptive Biotechnologies. The study's processing was this. Adaptive's ImmunoSEQ software was the source of the TCR sequencing data for fewer than 20 patients, while a few other patients were processed with MiXCR and VDJtools. To correct CD4 versus CD8 sorting errors, sequences present in both subsets at a frequency ratio below 5:1 were removed. CDR3 nucleotide sequences shared by donor and recipient were removed because the origin of these sequences could not be assigned. To be classed as alloreactive, a clone needed at least 2-fold expansion over unstimulated cells and a minimum CFSE-low frequency of 0.002% (template counts) or 0.001% (read counts). Clones detected in sequenced pre-transplant spleen, lymph node, or MLR CFSE-low populations of the donor or recipient were defined as mappable. The cumulative frequency of alloreactive clones was calculated as a percentage of all sequences, weighted by copy number. As stored in TCRdb, this immuneACCESS dataset retains in-frame rearrangements with V and J assigned. A fraction of the clones does not appear; measured against another copy, unresolved V genes explain less than half of the discrepancy, and the remainder lacks a known reason. V and J calls and clone size come straight from that table; D and trimming were deduced from the DNA. This sample has fewer than 80,000 clones in its table, and roughly nine tenths of those were observed once. About 1.7% of the sample belongs to the ten largest clones.

What the study reported, not specific to this receptor: The conclusions were limited by the relatively low number and heterogeneity of the intestinal transplant patients. Early after transplant, peak levels of circulating GvH clones were associated with declines in HvG clones. High GvH to HvG T cell clonal ratios were observed in the allografts of patients with donor T cell macrochimerism. GvH clones were detected in recipient bone marrow, and some of these GvH clones were observed earlier in ileal mucosa or blood, consistent with an intestinal mucosal origin.

CDR1 and CDR2 were assigned from the germline V gene as MNHNS and SASEGT. Spanning cysteine to phenylalanine, the CDR3 consists of 16 amino acids. The DNA shown is the 48-base CDR3, in frame from base 1. V ends up 4 bases short and J 5 bases short, with an unmatched junction base count of 11. The time point tag for this specimen amounts to: cells obtained before transplantation from donor or recipient. CD3+CD4+ and CD3+CD8+ populations were FACS-sorted from unstimulated pre-transplant donor and recipient cells taken from spleen or lymph nodes. For this clone: Its antigen is not yet known. Per-base quality was not reported, and no clone a single base away is much larger than it.

Rearrangement joined TRBV6-1 to TRBJ2-7, with TRBD1 matching 10 junction bases. Sample: unstimulated CD8+ T cells sorted from spleen or lymph node cells, taken before transplant. This sequence was found in a human donor who was the organ donor for an intestinal transplant. The bases read TGTGCCAGCAGTGGGATCTTGACAGGGGGCAGGAACGAGCAGTACTTC. Its translation reads: CASSGILTGGRNEQYF.